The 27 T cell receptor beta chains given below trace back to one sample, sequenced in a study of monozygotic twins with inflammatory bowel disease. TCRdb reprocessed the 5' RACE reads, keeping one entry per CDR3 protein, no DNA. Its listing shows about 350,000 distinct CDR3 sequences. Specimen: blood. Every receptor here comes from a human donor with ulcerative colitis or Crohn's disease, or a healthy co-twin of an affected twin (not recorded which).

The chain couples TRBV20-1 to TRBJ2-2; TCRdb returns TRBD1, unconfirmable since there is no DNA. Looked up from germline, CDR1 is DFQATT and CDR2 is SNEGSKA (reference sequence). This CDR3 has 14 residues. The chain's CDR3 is CSAQGTFPTGELFF.

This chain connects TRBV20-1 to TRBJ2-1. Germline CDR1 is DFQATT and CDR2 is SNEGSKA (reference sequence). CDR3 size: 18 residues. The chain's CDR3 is CSARDFEATGESYNEQFF.

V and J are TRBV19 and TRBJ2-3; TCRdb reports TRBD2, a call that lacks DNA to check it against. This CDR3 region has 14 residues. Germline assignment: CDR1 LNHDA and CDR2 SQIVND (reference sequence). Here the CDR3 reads CASSASGYTDTQYF.

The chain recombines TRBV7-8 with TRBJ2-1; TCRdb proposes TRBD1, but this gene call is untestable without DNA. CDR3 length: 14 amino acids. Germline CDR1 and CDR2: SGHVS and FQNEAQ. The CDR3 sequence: CASSQEWAANEQFF.

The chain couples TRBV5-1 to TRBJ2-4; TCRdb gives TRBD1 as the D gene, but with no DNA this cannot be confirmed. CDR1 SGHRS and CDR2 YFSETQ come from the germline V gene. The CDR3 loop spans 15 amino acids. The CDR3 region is CASSLAWGARNIQYF.

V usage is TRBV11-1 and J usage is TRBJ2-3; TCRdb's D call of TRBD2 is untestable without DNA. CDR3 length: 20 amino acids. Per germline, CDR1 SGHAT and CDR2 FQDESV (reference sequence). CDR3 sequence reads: CASSGGGAVLVEMSTDTQYF. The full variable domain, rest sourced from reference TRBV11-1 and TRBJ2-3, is EAEVAQSPRYKITEKSQAVAFWCDPISGHATLYWYRQILGQGPELLVQFQDESVVDDSQLPKDRFSAERLKGVDSTLKIQPAELGDSAMYLCASSGGGAVLVEMSTDTQYFGPGTRLTVL.

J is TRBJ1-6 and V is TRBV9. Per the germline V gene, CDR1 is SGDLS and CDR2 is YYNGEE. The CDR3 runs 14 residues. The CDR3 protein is CASSVVQTSGPLHF.

CDR3 sequence reads: CASSLDITYEQYF. V usage is TRBV18 and J usage is TRBJ2-7. The germline V gene encodes CDR1 KGHSH and CDR2 LQKENI. CDR3 length: 13 residues.

The CDR3 sequence is CASSQDLGTLTSYEQYF. The chain combines TRBV4-1 with TRBJ2-7; no DNA is available, so the TRBD2 call from TCRdb remains unchecked. The germline gives CDR1 MGHRA, CDR2 YSYEKL. The CDR3 has 17 residues.

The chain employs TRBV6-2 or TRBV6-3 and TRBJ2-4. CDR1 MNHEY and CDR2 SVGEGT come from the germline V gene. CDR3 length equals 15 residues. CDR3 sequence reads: CASTDGVRKKNIQYF.

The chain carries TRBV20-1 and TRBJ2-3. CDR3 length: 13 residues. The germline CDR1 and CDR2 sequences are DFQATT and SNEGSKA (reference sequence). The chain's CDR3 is CSAPDLIADTQYF.

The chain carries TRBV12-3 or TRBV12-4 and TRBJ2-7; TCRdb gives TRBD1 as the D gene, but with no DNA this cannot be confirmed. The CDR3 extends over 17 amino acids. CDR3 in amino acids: CASSSGSGQGWVYEQYF.

The CDR3 loop is CASRVVTGELFF. The genes are TRBV28 and TRBJ2-2. CDR3 size: 12 residues. CDR1 and CDR2 from the germline V gene are MDHEN and SYDVKM.

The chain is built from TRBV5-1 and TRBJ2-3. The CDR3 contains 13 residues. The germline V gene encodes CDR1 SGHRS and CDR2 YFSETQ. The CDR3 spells CASSVDLTDTQYF.

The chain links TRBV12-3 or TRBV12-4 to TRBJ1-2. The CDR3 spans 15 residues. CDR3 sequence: CASSLQPSYLYGYTF.

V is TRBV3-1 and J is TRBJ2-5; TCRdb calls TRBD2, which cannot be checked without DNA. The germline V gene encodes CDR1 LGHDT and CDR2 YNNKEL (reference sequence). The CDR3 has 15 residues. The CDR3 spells CASSQREIRRETQYF.

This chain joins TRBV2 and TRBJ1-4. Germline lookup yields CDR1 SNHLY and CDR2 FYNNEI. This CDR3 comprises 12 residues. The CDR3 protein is CASSLLAGGLFF.

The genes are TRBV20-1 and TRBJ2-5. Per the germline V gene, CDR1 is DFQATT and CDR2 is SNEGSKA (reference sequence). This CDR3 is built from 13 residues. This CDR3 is CSATGWGLETQYF.

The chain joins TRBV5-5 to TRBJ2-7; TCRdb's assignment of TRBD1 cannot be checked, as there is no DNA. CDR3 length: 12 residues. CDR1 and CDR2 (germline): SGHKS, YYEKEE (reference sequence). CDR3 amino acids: CASTIGGNEQYF. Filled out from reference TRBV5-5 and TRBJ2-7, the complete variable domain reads DAGVTQSPTHLIKTRGQQVTLRCSPISGHKSVSWYQQVLGQGPQFIFQYYEKEERGRGNFPDRFSARQFPNYSSELNVNALLLGDSALYLCASTIGGNEQYFGPGTRLTVT.

CDR3 residues: CASRTGMTDTQYF. The J gene is TRBJ2-3, the V gene TRBV27; TCRdb's D call of TRBD1 is untestable without DNA. The CDR3 runs to 13 residues. Germline CDR1 reads MNHEY; CDR2 reads SMNVEV (reference sequence).

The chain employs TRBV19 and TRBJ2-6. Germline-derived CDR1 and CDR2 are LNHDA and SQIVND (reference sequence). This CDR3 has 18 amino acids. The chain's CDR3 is CASSIDRPLGTGANVLTF.

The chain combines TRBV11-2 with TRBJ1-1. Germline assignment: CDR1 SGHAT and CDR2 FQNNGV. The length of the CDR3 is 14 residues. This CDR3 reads CASSLELMDTEAFF.

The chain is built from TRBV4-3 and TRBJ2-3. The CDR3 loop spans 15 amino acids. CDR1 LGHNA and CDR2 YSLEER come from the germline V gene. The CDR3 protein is CASSQVTKSTDTQYF.

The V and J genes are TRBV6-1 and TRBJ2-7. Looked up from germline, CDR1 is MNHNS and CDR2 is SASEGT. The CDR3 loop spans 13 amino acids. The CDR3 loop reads CASSAGTTYEQYF.

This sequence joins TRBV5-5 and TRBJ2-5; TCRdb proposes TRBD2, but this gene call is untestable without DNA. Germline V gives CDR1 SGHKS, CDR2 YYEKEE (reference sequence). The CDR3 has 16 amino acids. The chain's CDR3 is CASSRTSGRLGETQYF.

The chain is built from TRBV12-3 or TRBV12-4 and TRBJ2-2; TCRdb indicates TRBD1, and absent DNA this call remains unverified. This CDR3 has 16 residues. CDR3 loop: CASSSGDRVVTGELFF.

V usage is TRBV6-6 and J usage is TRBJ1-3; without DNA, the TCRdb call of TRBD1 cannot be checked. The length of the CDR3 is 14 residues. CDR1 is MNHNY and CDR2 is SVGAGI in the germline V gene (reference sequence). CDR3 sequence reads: CASSWGVSGNTIYF.